These T cell receptor beta chains were read from a single sample in a study of blood T cell repertoires in COVID-19. This table comes from immunoSEQ multiplex PCR, and its TCRdb copy is limited to in-frame clones, with some not included. Of roughly 150,000 clones in the sample, around 90% are singletons; the top ten hold roughly 4%. The sample was PBMCs or T cells enriched from blood (not recorded which). The receptors were sampled from a woman between 40 and 50 years old who had been exposed to COVID-19. The CDR3 runs from the conserved cysteine through the conserved F or W. The order of the fields is V gene, J gene, clone size, D gene, CDR3 length, CDR3 protein, CDR3 DNA. The D gene is left open where the match is weak. Clone sizes are given selectively: once, few, many, or a class where the clone is expanded.

v_gene: TRBV3-1/TRBV3-2
j_gene: TRBJ1-1
abundance: .
d_gene: .
len: 14
CDR3aa: CASRVDRANTEAFF
CDR3nt: TGTGCCAGCAGAGTTGACAGAGCCAACACTGAAGCTTTCTTT

v_gene: TRBV27
j_gene: TRBJ1-6
abundance: .
d_gene: .
len: 16
CDR3aa: CASRPRADSYNSPLHF
CDR3nt: TGTGCCAGCAGACCCAGGGCAGACTCCTATAATTCACCCCTCCACTTT

v_gene: TRBV5-1
j_gene: TRBJ2-1
abundance: .
d_gene: TRBD1
len: 16
CDR3aa: CASSLALGQGDNEQFF
CDR3nt: TGCGCCAGCAGCTTGGCCTTGGGACAGGGTGACAATGAGCAGTTCTTC

v_gene: TRBV3-1/TRBV3-2
j_gene: TRBJ1-3
abundance: few
d_gene: TRBD1
len: 15
CDR3aa: CASSRPTGVGNTIYF
CDR3nt: TGTGCCAGCAGCCGTCCGACAGGGGTTGGAAACACCATATATTTT

v_gene: TRBV7-9
j_gene: TRBJ1-5
abundance: .
d_gene: TRBD1
len: 15
CDR3aa: CASSLDPQGDQPQHF
CDR3nt: TGTGCCAGCAGCTTAGACCCACAGGGGGATCAGCCCCAGCATTTT

v_gene: TRBV10-3
j_gene: TRBJ2-7
abundance: .
d_gene: .
len: 15
CDR3aa: CAISGRQVVGDEQYF
CDR3nt: TGTGCCATCAGTGGCAGACAGGTAGTGGGAGACGAGCAGTACTTC

v_gene: TRBV10-1
j_gene: TRBJ1-1
abundance: .
d_gene: .
len: 13
CDR3aa: CASSETQGSEAFF
CDR3nt: TGCGCCAGCAGTGAGACACAGGGTTCTGAAGCTTTCTTT

v_gene: TRBV5-1
j_gene: TRBJ1-1
abundance: .
d_gene: .
len: 15
CDR3aa: CASSNRAKEGTEAFF
CDR3nt: TGCGCCAGCAGCAACCGGGCCAAAGAGGGCACTGAAGCTTTCTTT

v_gene: TRBV18
j_gene: TRBJ1-4
abundance: .
d_gene: .
len: 15
CDR3aa: CASSPPGPGNEKLFF
CDR3nt: TGTGCCAGCTCACCACCGGGGCCTGGGAATGAAAAACTGTTTTTT

v_gene: TRBV19
j_gene: TRBJ2-7
abundance: .
d_gene: TRBD1
len: 12
CDR3aa: CASSATGWEQYF
CDR3nt: TGTGCCAGTAGTGCGACAGGGTGGGAGCAGTACTTC

v_gene: TRBV19
j_gene: TRBJ1-2
abundance: .
d_gene: .
len: 11
CDR3aa: CASTGGRGYTF
CDR3nt: TGTGCCAGTACCGGAGGACGGGGCTACACCTTC

v_gene: TRBV19
j_gene: TRBJ2-1
abundance: .
d_gene: TRBD2
len: 17
CDR3aa: CASSMGSGGPSYNEQFF
CDR3nt: TGTGCCAGTAGTATGGGTAGCGGGGGGCCCTCCTACAATGAGCAGTTCTTC

v_gene: TRBV5-1
j_gene: TRBJ1-1
abundance: .
d_gene: TRBD1
len: 14
CDR3aa: CASSRRGGFTEAFF
CDR3nt: TGCGCCAGCAGTAGGAGAGGGGGCTTCACTGAAGCTTTCTTT

v_gene: TRBV28
j_gene: TRBJ2-7
abundance: .
d_gene: .
len: 13
CDR3aa: CASSLDGSYEQYF
CDR3nt: TGTGCCAGCAGTTTAGACGGGTCCTACGAGCAGTACTTC

v_gene: TRBV2
j_gene: TRBJ1-5
abundance: .
d_gene: .
len: 12
CDR3aa: CASTTDNQPQHF
CDR3nt: TGTGCCAGCACGACAGACAATCAGCCCCAGCATTTT

v_gene: TRBV5-1
j_gene: TRBJ1-1
abundance: .
d_gene: .
len: 13
CDR3aa: CASSTTSGPEAFF
CDR3nt: TGCGCCAGCAGCACAACAAGCGGCCCTGAAGCTTTCTTT

v_gene: TRBV2
j_gene: TRBJ1-5
abundance: .
d_gene: TRBD1
len: 15
CDR3aa: CASSGAGGRNQPQHF
CDR3nt: TGTGCCAGCAGTGGGGCAGGGGGTCGCAATCAGCCCCAGCATTTT

v_gene: TRBV9
j_gene: TRBJ1-2
abundance: .
d_gene: TRBD1
len: 14
CDR3aa: CASSVAGGEGGYTF
CDR3nt: TGTGCCAGCAGCGTAGCAGGGGGTGAAGGTGGCTACACCTTC

v_gene: TRBV28
j_gene: TRBJ1-4
abundance: .
d_gene: .
len: 15
CDR3aa: CASSGGDGNIEKLFF
CDR3nt: TGTGCCAGCAGTGGGGGGGACGGAAATATTGAAAAACTGTTTTTT

v_gene: TRBV4-3
j_gene: TRBJ1-1
abundance: .
d_gene: TRBD1
len: 15
CDR3aa: CASSQKQGVNTEAFF
CDR3nt: TGCGCCAGCAGCCAGAAACAGGGGGTGAACACTGAAGCTTTCTTT

v_gene: TRBV9
j_gene: TRBJ1-2
abundance: .
d_gene: TRBD1
len: 13
CDR3aa: CASSDKQGYGYTF
CDR3nt: TGTGCCAGCAGCGACAAACAGGGGTATGGCTACACCTTC

v_gene: TRBV3-1/TRBV3-2
j_gene: TRBJ1-3
abundance: .
d_gene: .
len: 18
CDR3aa: CASGDLRRFSASGNTIYF
CDR3nt: TGTGCCAGCGGGGACTTACGGCGTTTCTCTGCCTCTGGAAACACCATATATTTT

v_gene: TRBV5-1
j_gene: TRBJ1-2
abundance: few
d_gene: TRBD1
len: 15
CDR3aa: CASSQLQGANYGYTF
CDR3nt: TGCGCCAGCAGCCAACTACAGGGGGCTAACTATGGCTACACCTTC

v_gene: TRBV10-1
j_gene: TRBJ2-1
abundance: once
d_gene: .
len: 16
CDR3aa: CASSESRQRPYNEQFF
CDR3nt: TGCGCCAGCAGTGAGTCGAGGCAGAGACCCTACAATGAGCAGTTCTTC

v_gene: TRBV7-2
j_gene: TRBJ2-1
abundance: .
d_gene: TRBD1
len: 16
CDR3aa: CASSADRGTFYNEQFF
CDR3nt: TGTGCCAGCAGCGCAGACAGGGGGACCTTCTACAATGAGCAGTTCTTC

v_gene: TRBV7-2
j_gene: TRBJ2-7
abundance: .
d_gene: TRBD2
len: 15
CDR3aa: CASSLSGTAWGEQYF
CDR3nt: TGTGCCAGCAGCTTAAGCGGGACCGCTTGGGGCGAGCAGTACTTC

v_gene: TRBV4-1
j_gene: TRBJ2-1
abundance: .
d_gene: TRBD2
len: 17
CDR3aa: CASRGTSGGAFYNEQFF
CDR3nt: TGCGCCAGCAGAGGGACTAGCGGGGGGGCGTTTTACAATGAGCAGTTCTTC